This T cell receptor (beta chain) was captured in a study of T cell responses to AZD1222 COVID-19 vaccine. Study results and caveats: Donors were mostly white British, more females; clonal diversity possibly underestimated. Recipients of two AZD1222 doses showed rising Spike-specific TCR breadth and depth. At baseline, seropositivity was found in only a handful of AZD1222 recipients. Spike-wide vaccine-associated CD4 TCRs dominated at 160-218 and 743-854.

Concerning this clone itself: Antigen specificity is unknown.

CDR1 is SGHTA and CDR2 is FQGNSA in the germline V gene. Trimming stripped 1 base from V and 5 bases from J, with 11 bases between. There are 14 residues in the CDR3. Data came from immunoSEQ multiplex PCR; TCRdb stores just in-frame clones and leaves some out. The profile covers 100,000 to 140,000 clones, with under 95% appearing a single time and 22% taken by the ten largest. This material consisted of peripheral blood, taken on day 0 of AZD1222 vaccination. This receptor was obtained from an adult in good health. The chain joins TRBV7-2 to TRBJ1-1, with D unresolved. The CDR3: CASSLGVDGTEAFF. CDR3 coding DNA: TGTGCCAGCAGCTTAGGCGTCGATGGAACTGAAGCTTTCTTT.